The 10 T cell receptor beta chains below were found in one sample sequenced in a study of long-term antiretroviral therapy in people with HIV. A v3.0 immunoSEQ assay was performed at survey level. Sequencing was performed with immunoSEQ multiplex PCR; in TCRdb, only in-frame clones are kept and a portion is missing. Of about 28,000 clones listed, roughly 90% are singletons. This material consisted of unsorted PBMCs, taken 0.5 years after starting antiretroviral therapy. The receptors here all came from a woman younger than 35 with HIV.

V gene TRBV14 combines with J gene TRBJ2-5; TRBD1 might be the D (5 bases). The germline CDR1 and CDR2 sequences are SGHDN and FVKESK. The V end lost 1 base, the J end lost 2 bases, and 8 bases lay between the germline ends. CDR3 length: 14 amino acids. The CDR3 nucleotides read TGTGCCAGCAGCCAAGTGGGGCGGCAAGAGACCCAGTACTTC. Translated, it gives CASSQVGRQETQYF.

This chain uses TRBV4-3 with TRBJ2-1; TRBD2 agrees at 10 bases. The germline CDR1 and CDR2 sequences are LGHNA and YSLEER. The junction had 1 base not matched to a gene; V was cut back by 1 base and J by 7 bases. The CDR3 covers 14 residues. This chain's CDR3 is CASSQASGSNEQFF. CDR3 in DNA: TGCGCCAGCAGCCAAGCTAGCGGGAGTAATGAGCAGTTCTTC.

This chain uses TRBV19 with TRBJ2-5; 8 nucleotides agree with TRBD1. Germline V gene data show CDR1 as LNHDA and CDR2 as SQIVND (reference sequence). The CDR3 runs to 15 residues. The V segment lost 4 bases and the J segment 5 bases; nucleotides outside the gene matches: 9. CDR3 nucleotide sequence: TGTGCCAGTAGTAGTTACCCAGGGGGCGTGGAGACCCAGTACTTC. Its translation is CASSSYPGGVETQYF.

This rearrangement joins TRBV4-3 to TRBJ2-1; 10 bases match TRBD2. After removal of 0 bases from V and 2 bases from J, the junction contained 1 base not matched to a gene. The CDR3 is made up of 16 amino acids. Germline lookup yields CDR1 LGHNA and CDR2 YSLEER. The CDR3 sequence is CASSQDSGRTYNEQFF. CDR3 sequence (DNA): TGCGCCAGCAGCCAAGATAGCGGGAGGACCTACAATGAGCAGTTCTTC.

V and J are TRBV20-1 and TRBJ1-1; weak D call: TRBD1 (6 bases). Germline-derived CDR1 and CDR2 are DFQATT and SNEGSKA (reference sequence). The CDR3 totals 11 residues. CDR3 DNA sequence: TGCAGCCTGACAGGACCCACTGAAGCTTTCTTT. This translates into CSLTGPTEAFF.

The V call is TRBV18, the J call TRBJ1-2, with a tentative D call TRBD1 (6 bases). This CDR3 has 16 residues. From germline, CDR1 is KGHSH and CDR2 LQKENI. The ends were cut back, 1 base at V and 2 bases at J, with 14 bases in the middle. CDR3 coding DNA: TGTGCCAGCTCACCACAACCGACAGGCGCAAACTATGGCTACACCTTC. Translation: CASSPQPTGANYGYTF.

The CDR3 DNA reads TGCGCCAGCAGCCCGTGGACAGGGCCCCAGCGGAACACTGAAGCTTTCTTT. Translating it yields CASSPWTGPQRNTEAFF. The V and J genes are TRBV5-1 and TRBJ1-1, with TRBD1 matching 8 bases. J gave up 1 base and V 4 bases, and 12 bases lay outside the gene matches. This CDR3 region has 17 residues. Germline CDR1 and CDR2: SGHRS and YFSETQ.

This chain links TRBV7-3 with TRBJ2-1; 7 positions match TRBD1. Germline V gene lookup returns CDR1 SGHTA and CDR2 FQGTGA. J was trimmed by 2 bases and V by 3 bases; bases with no gene match: 10. The CDR3 runs to 17 residues. This CDR3 reads CASSFLPRDRAYNEQFF. The DNA for the CDR3 is TGTGCCAGCAGCTTTCTTCCCCGAGACAGGGCCTACAATGAGCAGTTCTTC.

The chain carries TRBV15 and TRBJ2-1; the match to TRBD2 covers 11 bases. This CDR3 comprises 20 residues. J gave up 0 bases and V 1 base, and 11 bases lay outside the gene matches. CDR1 is LNHNV and CDR2 is YYDKDF in the germline V gene (reference sequence). In DNA form, the CDR3 reads TGTGCCACCAGCAGAGCGGGACTAGCGGTCCCACCCACCTCCTACAATGAGCAGTTCTTC. Translated, it gives CATSRAGLAVPPTSYNEQFF.

J is TRBJ1-5 and V is TRBV28; D unclear. The CDR3 consists of 13 residues. The V gene's germline CDR1 is MDHEN and CDR2 SYDVKM. Trimming took off 6 bases at V and 4 bases at J, with 10 bases between the two ends. CDR3 residues: CASSPSGNQPQHF. In DNA form, the CDR3 reads TGTGCCAGCAGCCCATCGGGGAATCAGCCCCAGCATTTT.